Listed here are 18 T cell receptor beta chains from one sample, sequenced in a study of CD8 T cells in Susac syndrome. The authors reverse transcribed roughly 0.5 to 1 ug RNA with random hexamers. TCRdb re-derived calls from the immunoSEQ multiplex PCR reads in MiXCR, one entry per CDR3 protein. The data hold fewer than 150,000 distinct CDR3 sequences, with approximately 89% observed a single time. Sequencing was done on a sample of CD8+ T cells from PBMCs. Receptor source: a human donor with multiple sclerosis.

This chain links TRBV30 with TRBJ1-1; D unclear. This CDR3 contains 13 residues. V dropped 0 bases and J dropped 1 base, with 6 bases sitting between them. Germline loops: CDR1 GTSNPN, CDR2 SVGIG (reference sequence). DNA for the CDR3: TGTGCCTGGAGTGTCGCCCCGAACACTGAAGCTTTCTTT. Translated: CAWSVAPNTEAFF. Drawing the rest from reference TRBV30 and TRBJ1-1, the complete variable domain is SQTIHQWPATLVQPVGSPLSLECTVEGTSNPNLYWYRQAAGRGLQLLFYSVGIGQISSEVPQNLSASRPQDRQFILSSKKLLLSDSGFYLCAWSVAPNTEAFFGQGTRLTVV.

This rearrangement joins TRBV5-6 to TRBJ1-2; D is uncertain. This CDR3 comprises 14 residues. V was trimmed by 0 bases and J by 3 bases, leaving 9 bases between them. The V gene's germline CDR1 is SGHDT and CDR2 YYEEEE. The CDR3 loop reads CASSLGRSDYGYTF. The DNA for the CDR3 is TGTGCCAGCAGCTTGGGGCGCTCAGACTATGGCTACACCTTC. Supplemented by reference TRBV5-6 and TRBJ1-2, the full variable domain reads DAGVTQSPTHLIKTRGQQVTLRCSPKSGHDTVSWYQQALGQGPQFIFQYYEEEERQRGNFPDRFSGHQFPNYSSELNVNALLLGDSALYLCASSLGRSDYGYTFGSGTRLTVV.

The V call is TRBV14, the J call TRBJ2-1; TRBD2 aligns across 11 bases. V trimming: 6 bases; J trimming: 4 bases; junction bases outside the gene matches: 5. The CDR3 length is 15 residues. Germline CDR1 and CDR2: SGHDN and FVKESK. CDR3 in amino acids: CASRLGLADYNEQFF. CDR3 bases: TGTGCCAGCAGACTGGGACTAGCGGATTACAATGAGCAGTTCTTC.

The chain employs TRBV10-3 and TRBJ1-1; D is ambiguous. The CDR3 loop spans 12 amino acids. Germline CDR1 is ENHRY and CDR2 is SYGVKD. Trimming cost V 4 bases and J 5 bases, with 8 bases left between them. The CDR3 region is CAISGSGTEAFF. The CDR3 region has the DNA TGTGCCATCAGTGGGTCCGGAACTGAAGCTTTCTTT.

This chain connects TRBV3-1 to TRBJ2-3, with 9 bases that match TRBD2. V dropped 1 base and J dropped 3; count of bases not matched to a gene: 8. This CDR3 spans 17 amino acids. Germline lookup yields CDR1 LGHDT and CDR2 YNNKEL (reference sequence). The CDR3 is CASSQVLAGELTDTQYF. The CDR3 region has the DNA TGTGCCAGCAGCCAAGTGTTAGCGGGAGAGTTGACAGATACGCAGTATTTT.

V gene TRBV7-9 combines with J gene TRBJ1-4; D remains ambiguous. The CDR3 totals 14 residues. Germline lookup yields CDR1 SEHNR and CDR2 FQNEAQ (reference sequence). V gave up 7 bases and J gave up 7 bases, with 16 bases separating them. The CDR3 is CASTTVIDGEKLFF. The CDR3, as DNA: TGTGCCAGCACTACGGTCATAGACGGTGAAAAACTGTTTTTT. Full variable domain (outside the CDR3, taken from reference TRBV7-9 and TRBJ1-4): DTGVSQNPRHKITKRGQNVTFRCDPISEHNRLYWYRQTLGQGPEFLTYFQNEAQLEKSRLLSDRFSAERPKGSFSTLEIQRTEQGDSAMYLCASTTVIDGEKLFFGSGTQLSVL.

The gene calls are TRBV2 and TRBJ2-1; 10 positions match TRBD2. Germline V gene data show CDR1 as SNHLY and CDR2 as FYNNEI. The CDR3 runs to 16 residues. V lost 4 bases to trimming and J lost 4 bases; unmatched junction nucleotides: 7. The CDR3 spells CASSGTSGPLYNEQFF. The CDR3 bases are TGTGCCAGCAGTGGGACTAGCGGACCTTTATACAATGAGCAGTTCTTC.

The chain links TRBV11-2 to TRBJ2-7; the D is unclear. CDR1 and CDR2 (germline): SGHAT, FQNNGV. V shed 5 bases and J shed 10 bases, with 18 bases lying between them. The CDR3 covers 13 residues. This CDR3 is CASSQSGPGVQYF. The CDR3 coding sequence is TGTGCCAGCAGCCAGTCCGGGCCTGGCGTTCAGTACTTC.

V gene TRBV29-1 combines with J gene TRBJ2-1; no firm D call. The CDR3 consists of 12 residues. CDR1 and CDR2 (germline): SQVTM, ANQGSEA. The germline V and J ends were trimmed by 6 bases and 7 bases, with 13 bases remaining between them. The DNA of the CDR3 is TGCAGCGTCCTCAACAAGGGTAATGAGCAGTTCTTC. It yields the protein CSVLNKGNEQFF.

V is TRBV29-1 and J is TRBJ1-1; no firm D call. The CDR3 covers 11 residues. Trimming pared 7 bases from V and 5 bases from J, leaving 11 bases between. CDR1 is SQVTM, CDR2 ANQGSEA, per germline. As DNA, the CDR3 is TGCAGCGGCCAGGCTCTAACTGAAGCTTTCTTT. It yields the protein CSGQALTEAFF. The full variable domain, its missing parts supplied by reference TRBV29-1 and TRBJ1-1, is SAVISQKPSRDICQRGTSLTIQCQVDSQVTMMFWYRQQPGQSLTLIATANQGSEATYESGFVIDKFPISRPNLTFSTLTVSNMSPEDSSIYLCSGQALTEAFFGQGTRLTVV.

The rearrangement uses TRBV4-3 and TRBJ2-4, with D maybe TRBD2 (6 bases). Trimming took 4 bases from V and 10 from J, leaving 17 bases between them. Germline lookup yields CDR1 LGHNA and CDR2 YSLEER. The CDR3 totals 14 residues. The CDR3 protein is CASSLSGTEGIQYF. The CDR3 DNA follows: TGCGCCAGCAGCCTTTCCGGGACGGAGGGGATTCAGTACTTC.

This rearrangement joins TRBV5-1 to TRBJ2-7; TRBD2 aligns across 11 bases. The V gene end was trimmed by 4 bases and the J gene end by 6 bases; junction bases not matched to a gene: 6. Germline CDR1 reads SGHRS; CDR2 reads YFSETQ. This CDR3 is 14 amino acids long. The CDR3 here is CASSPGLAGSEQYF. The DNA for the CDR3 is TGCGCCAGCAGCCCCGGACTAGCGGGCTCCGAGCAGTACTTC. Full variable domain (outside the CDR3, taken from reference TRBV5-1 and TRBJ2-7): KAGVTQTPRYLIKTRGQQVTLSCSPISGHRSVSWYQQTPGQGLQFLFEYFSETQRNKGNFPGRFSGRQFSNSRSEMNVSTLELGDSALYLCASSPGLAGSEQYFGPGTRLTVT.

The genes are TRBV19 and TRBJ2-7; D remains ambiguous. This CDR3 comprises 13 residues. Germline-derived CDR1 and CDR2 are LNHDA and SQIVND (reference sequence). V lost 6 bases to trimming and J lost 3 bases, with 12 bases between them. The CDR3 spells CASSGGPNYEQYF. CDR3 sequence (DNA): TGTGCCAGTAGCGGCGGACCCAACTACGAGCAGTACTTC.

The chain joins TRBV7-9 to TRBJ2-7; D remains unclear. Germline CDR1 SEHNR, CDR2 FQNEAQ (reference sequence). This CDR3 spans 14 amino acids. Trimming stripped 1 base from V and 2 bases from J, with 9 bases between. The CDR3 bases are TGTGCCAGCAGCTTAGATTTATTGCCCTACGAGCAGTACTTC. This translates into CASSLDLLPYEQYF.

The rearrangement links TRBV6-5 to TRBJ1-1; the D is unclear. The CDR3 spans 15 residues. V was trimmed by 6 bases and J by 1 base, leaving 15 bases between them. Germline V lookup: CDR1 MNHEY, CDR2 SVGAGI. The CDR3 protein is CASSRTLARNTEAFF. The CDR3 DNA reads TGTGCCAGCAGCCGTACCCTGGCGCGGAACACTGAAGCTTTCTTT.

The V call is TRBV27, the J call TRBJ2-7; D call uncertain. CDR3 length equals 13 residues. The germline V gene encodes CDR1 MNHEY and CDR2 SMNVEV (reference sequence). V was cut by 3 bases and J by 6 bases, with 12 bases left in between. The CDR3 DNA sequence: TGTGCCAGCAGTTTTTCTACCCCAGTCGAGCAGTACTTC. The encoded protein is CASSFSTPVEQYF.

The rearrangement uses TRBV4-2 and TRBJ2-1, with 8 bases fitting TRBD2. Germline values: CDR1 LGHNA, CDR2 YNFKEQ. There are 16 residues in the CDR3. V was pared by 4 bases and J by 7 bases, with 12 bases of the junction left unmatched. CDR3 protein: CASSPERERDGNEQFF. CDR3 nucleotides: TGTGCCAGCAGCCCCGAGCGGGAGAGGGATGGGAATGAGCAGTTCTTC.

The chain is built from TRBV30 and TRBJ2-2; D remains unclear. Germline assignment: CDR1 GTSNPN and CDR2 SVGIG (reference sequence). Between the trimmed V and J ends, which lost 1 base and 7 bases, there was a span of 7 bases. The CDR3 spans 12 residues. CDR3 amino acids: CAWSGVGGELFF. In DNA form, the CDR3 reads TGTGCCTGGAGTGGTGTCGGCGGGGAGCTGTTTTTT.